This TCR beta chain derives from a study of T cells in Graves' hyperthyroidism and ophthalmopathy. Amplification targeted TCR beta CDR3 regions from RNA transcripts. TCR CDR3 underwent first-round RT-PCR with the HTBI primer set. TCRdb recomputed calls from the multiplex PCR reads with MiXCR, one row per CDR3 protein. The sample records some 650,000 distinct CDR3 sequences, more than 15% being singletons. Whole-study findings and limits: Most clonotypes expanded in the thyroid (above 0.001) were also present in blood.

Uncontrolled infections, other autoimmune diseases, pregnancy or lactation led to exclusion of patients. Every diagnosis used clinical symptoms, serum thyroxine and TRAb, thyroid ultrasound and orbital computed tomography. Ten or more counts support this clonotype. Its antigen is undetermined. The specimen sequenced was blood. The receptor was isolated from a woman aged 40-49 years with Graves' ophthalmopathy.

The chain's CDR3 is CASSYGPQLRSPLHF. The CDR3 DNA reads TGTGCCAGCAGTTACGGGCCACAGCTGAGGTCACCCCTCCACTTT. The V and J genes are TRBV28 and TRBJ1-6, with D unresolved. The CDR3 extends over 15 amino acids. The V gene lost 4 bases and the J gene lost 10 bases, with 17 bases spanning the gap. The germline CDR1 and CDR2 sequences are MDHEN and SYDVKM.